Listed here are 12 T cell receptor beta chains from one sample, sequenced in a study of T cell responses to AZD1222 COVID-19 vaccine. Using immunoSEQ multiplex PCR, the repertoire was profiled, and TCRdb retains in-frame clones only, with some absent. The data show 75,000 to 95,000 clones, more than 70% seen once. Here the sequenced sample was peripheral blood, taken 28 days after the second AZD1222 dose. All receptors derive from an adult who received the AZD1222 COVID-19 vaccine.

A note on this clone: The germline gene is not matched at one end of the junction; a read error may be the cause. The chain links TRBV5-1 to TRBJ1-2; D unresolved. The CDR3 extends over 12 amino acids. Germline V lookup: CDR1 SGHRS, CDR2 YFSETQ. The CDR3, as DNA: TGCGCCAGCAGCTTGGGGTACTACGGCTACACCTTC. Translation: CASSLGYYGYTF.

V usage is TRBV6-6 and J usage is TRBJ2-5; D uncertain. The CDR3 totals 14 residues. Germline V gene lookup returns CDR1 MNHNY and CDR2 SVGAGI (reference sequence). Trimming left V 4 bases short and J 4 bases short, with 13 bases between. The CDR3 coding sequence is TGTGCCAGCAGTTCCCCCCAGGATCCAGAGACCCAGTACTTC. Protein: CASSSPQDPETQYF.

The V and J genes are TRBV11-2 and TRBJ1-6, with D possibly TRBD1 on 5 matching bases. The CDR3 totals 14 residues. Germline assignment: CDR1 SGHAT and CDR2 FQNNGV. V lost 5 bases and J lost 6, with 11 bases in between. CDR3 amino acids: CASSQGHINSPLHF. The CDR3 coding sequence is TGTGCCAGCAGCCAAGGACACATTAATTCACCCCTCCACTTT.

This clone was observed once. This chain connects TRBV29-1 to TRBJ1-2; no definite D call. V was cut by 4 bases and J by 1 base, with 7 bases left in between. The germline gives CDR1 SQVTM, CDR2 ANQGSEA. This CDR3 contains 12 residues. This CDR3 reads CSVAAVNYGYTF. CDR3 nucleotide sequence: TGCAGCGTTGCGGCAGTTAACTATGGCTACACCTTC.

The chain uses TRBV2 and TRBJ1-1, with D hard to call. Germline V gives CDR1 SNHLY, CDR2 FYNNEI. This CDR3 comprises 13 residues. V was clipped by 7 bases and J by 6 bases, with 15 bases between them. As DNA, the CDR3 is TGTGCCAGCATGAGGCGGTTAGAAGCTGAAGCTTTCTTT. Encoded protein: CASMRRLEAEAFF.

This chain connects TRBV19 to TRBJ1-6; 7 positions match TRBD1. This CDR3 contains 15 residues. V trimming: 5 bases; J trimming: 6 bases; junction bases outside the gene matches: 7. The germline CDR1 and CDR2 sequences are LNHDA and SQIVND (reference sequence). The DNA for the CDR3 is TGTGCCAGTAGTCCTAAGACAGGGTCTAATTCACCCCTCCACTTT. Translating it yields CASSPKTGSNSPLHF. Complete variable domain (other parts from reference TRBV19 and TRBJ1-6): DGGITQSPKYLFRKEGQNVTLSCEQNLNHDAMYWYRQDPGQGLRLIYYSQIVNDFQKGDIAEGYSVSREKKESFPLTVTSAQKNPTAFYLCASSPKTGSNSPLHFGNGTRLTVT.

This chain joins TRBV19 and TRBJ1-5, with 9 bases that match TRBD1. V gave up 6 bases and J gave up 1 base; unmatched junction bases: 7. CDR3 length equals 16 residues. Germline V gene lookup returns CDR1 LNHDA and CDR2 SQIVND (reference sequence). The CDR3: CASSKGQGGSNQPQHF. The CDR3 DNA reads TGTGCCAGTAGCAAGGGACAGGGCGGGAGCAATCAGCCCCAGCATTTT.

The rearrangement links TRBV29-1 to TRBJ1-2; D not resolved. This CDR3 spans 14 amino acids. Germline V lookup: CDR1 SQVTM, CDR2 ANQGSEA. V dropped 0 bases and J dropped 3 bases, with 11 bases sitting between them. The CDR3 loop reads CSVEDEVFYYGYTF. The CDR3 DNA reads TGCAGCGTTGAAGACGAAGTGTTCTACTATGGCTACACCTTC.

This clone was seen only once. The chain joins TRBV6-5 to TRBJ2-7; 7 nucleotides match TRBD2. This CDR3 comprises 14 residues. The germline V gene encodes CDR1 MNHEY and CDR2 SVGAGI. V shed 5 bases, J shed 0 bases, and the junction held 4 bases outside the gene matches. CDR3 region: CASSRAGSSYEQYV. The CDR3 nucleotides read TGTGCCAGCAGTCGAGCGGGGAGCTCCTACGAGCAGTACGTC.

The rearrangement uses TRBV30 and TRBJ2-5, with D tentatively TRBD1 (5 bases). The CDR3 is made up of 15 amino acids. In germline, CDR1 is GTSNPN, CDR2 SVGIG (reference sequence). V was clipped by 3 bases and J by 5 bases, with 19 bases between them. The CDR3 here is CAWSSGQTVRETQYF. For the CDR3, the DNA is TGTGCCTGGAGCTCTGGGCAGACAGTCCGTGAGACCCAGTACTTC.

J is TRBJ1-2 and V is TRBV30; D not certain. CDR1 is GTSNPN and CDR2 is SVGIG in the germline V gene (reference sequence). Deletions cut 8 bases from V and 1 base from J, with 26 bases between. The CDR3 length is 17 residues. CDR3 in DNA: TGTGCCCGGACCCCTGGAAGAGAAGAGATTGTTAACTATGGCTACACCTTC. As protein: CARTPGREEIVNYGYTF.

V is TRBV18 and J is TRBJ1-5; maybe TRBD1 (5 bases). The germline CDR1 and CDR2 sequences are KGHSH and LQKENI. Deletions cut 5 bases from V and 0 bases from J, with 8 bases between. The CDR3 sequence is 14 residues long. DNA for the CDR3: TGTGCCAGCTCAGAGGGGATTAGCAATCAGCCCCAGCATTTT. This encodes CASSEGISNQPQHF.